The 19 T cell receptor beta chains in this list originate from one sample, sequenced in a study of blood T cell repertoires in COVID-19. TCRdb's copy holds only in-frame clones and misses some; the assay was immunoSEQ multiplex PCR. The profile shows roughly 140,000 clones, roughly 80% of them singletons. The sample taken for sequencing was peripheral blood. All receptors derive from a man in his 70s who had recovered from COVID-19.

The chain carries TRBV11-2 and TRBJ2-7; TRBD1 aligns across 12 bases. This CDR3 has 16 residues. The V gene's germline CDR1 is SGHAT and CDR2 FQNNGV. V shed 5 bases, J shed 4 bases, and the junction held 9 bases outside the gene matches. The CDR3 nucleotides read TGTGCCAGCAGCAAACCGGGACAGGGGGCTAGGTACGAGCAGTACTTC. Its translation: CASSKPGQGARYEQYF.

The chain couples TRBV7-3 to TRBJ2-1; no definite D call. The CDR3 totals 13 residues. The germline V and J ends were trimmed by 2 bases and 5 bases, with 7 bases remaining between them. In germline, CDR1 is SGHTA, CDR2 FQGTGA. The CDR3 DNA reads as TGTGCCAGCAGCTTAGTCTATGACAATGAGCAGTTCTTC. Translation: CASSLVYDNEQFF.

In its sample, this clone is medium-sized (0.01 to 0.1%). CDR3 sequence (DNA): TGCGCCAGCAGCTCAGGGGAAATCTCTGGAAACACCATATATTTT. It is translated as CASSSGEISGNTIYF. The rearrangement links TRBV5-1 to TRBJ1-3; weak D call: TRBD1 (6 bases). The CDR3 runs 15 residues. V was clipped by 3 bases and J by 0 bases, with 10 bases between them. In germline, CDR1 is SGHRS, CDR2 YFSETQ.

This clone has only a few counts. The CDR3 loop is CSASVGGVTGELFF. CDR3 in DNA: TGCAGTGCTAGTGTAGGGGGAGTCACCGGGGAGCTGTTTTTT. The chain employs TRBV20-1 and TRBJ2-2; D may be TRBD1 (6 bases). Germline V CDR1 and CDR2: DFQATT, SNEGSKA (reference sequence). Between the trimmed V and J ends, which lost 3 bases and 4 bases, there was a span of 12 bases. This CDR3 spans 14 amino acids.

The gene calls are TRBV3-1 (or the pseudogene TRBV3-2) and TRBJ1-4; TRBD1 is a possible D gene (6 bases). The V end lost 4 bases, the J end lost 7 bases, and 16 bases lay between the germline ends. This CDR3 is 15 amino acids long. Germline loops: CDR1 LGHDT, CDR2 YNNKEL (reference sequence). The CDR3 DNA sequence: TGTGCCAGCAGCCTACGGGACATCTACGGTGAAAAACTGTTTTTT. Translating gives CASSLRDIYGEKLFF.

This chain connects TRBV11-3 to TRBJ2-2, with D maybe TRBD1 (5 bases). The CDR3 loop spans 12 amino acids. Trimming took off 9 bases at V and 6 bases at J, with 11 bases between the two ends. Germline V lookup: CDR1 SGHNT, CDR2 YENEEA. CDR3: CASKGVAGELFF. The CDR3 nucleotides read TGTGCCAGTAAAGGGGTGGCCGGGGAGCTGTTTTTT.

The chain combines TRBV7-2 with TRBJ1-1, with D hard to call. The length of the CDR3 is 15 residues. Germline loops: CDR1 SGHTA, CDR2 FQGNSA. Trimming stripped 0 bases from V and 1 base from J, with 9 bases between. The CDR3, as DNA: TGTGCCAGCAGCTTAGCTCCTCCGGGGAACACTGAAGCTTTCTTT. This translates into CASSLAPPGNTEAFF.

V usage is TRBV10-3 and J usage is TRBJ2-5; 10 bases line up with TRBD1. V gave up 7 bases and J gave up 5 bases; unmatched junction bases: 4. Germline V lookup: CDR1 ENHRY, CDR2 SYGVKD. The CDR3 is 13 amino acids. The CDR3 loop is CAITGDRGETQYF. CDR3 DNA: TGTGCCATCACCGGGGACAGGGGTGAGACCCAGTACTTC.

The V and J genes are TRBV6-5 and TRBJ2-7, with TRBD2 matching over 10 bases. J was trimmed by 4 bases and V by 5 bases; bases with no gene match: 2. The germline V gene has CDR1 MNHEY and CDR2 SVGAGI. The CDR3 runs to 13 residues. CDR3 nucleotide sequence: TGTGCCAGCAGTCCTAGCGGGGGATACGAGCAGTACTTC. Its protein is CASSPSGGYEQYF.

In DNA, the CDR3 is TGTGCCAGCACCCTAGGGGGATCCTACGAGCAGTACTTC. It is translated as CASTLGGSYEQYF. The chain joins TRBV11-2 to TRBJ2-7, with D perhaps matching TRBD1 (6 bases). There are 13 residues in the CDR3. Per germline, CDR1 SGHAT and CDR2 FQNNGV. V lost 7 bases and J lost 1, with 11 bases in between.

The chain joins TRBV4-1 to TRBJ1-4; D unclear. Germline lookup yields CDR1 MGHRA and CDR2 YSYEKL. This CDR3 has 16 residues. V was clipped by 3 bases and J by 7 bases, with 18 bases between them. CDR3 protein: CASSQLAQTGGEKLFF. As DNA, the CDR3 is TGCGCCAGCAGCCAGCTTGCCCAGACCGGCGGTGAAAAACTGTTTTTT.

This clone was counted once. The J gene is TRBJ2-5, the V gene TRBV5-4, with D possibly matching TRBD2 (5 bases). The germline CDR1 and CDR2 sequences are SGHNT and YYREEE (reference sequence). V lost 2 bases, J lost 2 bases, and 13 bases lay in between. The CDR3 is 15 residues long. CDR3 loop: CASSFGAEFQETQYF. The CDR3 DNA follows: TGTGCCAGCAGCTTTGGAGCGGAATTTCAAGAGACCCAGTACTTC.

V is TRBV5-1 and J is TRBJ2-3; 16 bases fit TRBD2. The CDR3 contains 16 residues. V shed 4 bases, J shed 4 bases, and the junction held 3 bases outside the gene matches. The germline gives CDR1 SGHRS, CDR2 YFSETQ. CDR3 protein: CASSEGLAGGADTQYF. The CDR3 DNA reads TGCGCCAGCAGCGAGGGACTAGCGGGAGGGGCAGATACGCAGTATTTT.

The chain combines TRBV4-2 with TRBJ2-7; a possible D gene is TRBD2 (6 bases). The CDR3 length is 13 residues. Germline CDR1 is LGHNA and CDR2 is YNFKEQ. Trimming removed 3 bases at V and 6 bases at J, with 12 bases between. Here the CDR3 DNA reads TGTGCCAGCAGCCAGGGGGGAGTGCGCGAGCAGTACTTC. Translation: CASSQGGVREQYF.

The chain links TRBV15 to TRBJ1-5; perhaps TRBD1 as D (5 bases). The CDR3 has 16 residues. Trimming stripped 0 bases from V and 3 bases from J, with 12 bases between. Germline loops: CDR1 LNHNV, CDR2 YYDKDF (reference sequence). Here the CDR3 DNA reads TGTGCCACCAGCAGAGATCTGGGGGGTACCAATCAGCCCCAGCATTTT. It codes for CATSRDLGGTNQPQHF.

The rearrangement joins TRBV4-2 to TRBJ1-2; TRBD1 is a possible D gene (5 bases). V was clipped by 4 bases and J by 7 bases, with 19 bases between them. The germline V gene has CDR1 LGHNA and CDR2 YNFKEQ. CDR3 length: 15 residues. The CDR3 reads CASSPRQTIPGGYTF. CDR3 nucleotides: TGTGCCAGCAGCCCCCGACAGACCATCCCTGGTGGCTACACCTTC.

The gene calls are TRBV4-1 and TRBJ2-3; D possibly corresponds to TRBD2 (6 bases). The germline gives CDR1 MGHRA, CDR2 YSYEKL. V lost 3 bases and J 0 bases, leaving 16 bases between the germline ends. The CDR3 totals 17 residues. The CDR3 region is CASSHLPRRGSTDTQYF. The CDR3 DNA sequence: TGCGCCAGCAGCCACCTCCCCAGGCGGGGAAGCACAGATACGCAGTATTTT.

V is TRBV6-5 and J is TRBJ2-1, with 10 bases that match TRBD2. Germline loops: CDR1 MNHEY, CDR2 SVGAGI. The CDR3 consists of 13 residues. The junction had 7 bases not matched to a gene; V was cut back by 7 bases and J by 10 bases. The CDR3 region is CASNPSGRGEQFF. CDR3 coding DNA: TGTGCCAGCAACCCTAGCGGGAGAGGGGAGCAGTTCTTC.

The rearrangement links TRBV3-1 (or the pseudogene TRBV3-2) to TRBJ2-1; 8 nucleotides line up with TRBD2. Germline CDR1 LGHDT, CDR2 YNNKEL (reference sequence). There are 16 residues in the CDR3. With 3 bases clipped from V and 11 bases from J, the junction kept 15 bases outside the gene matches. The CDR3 loop is CASSHGTGTRTTKQFF. The CDR3 nucleotides read TGTGCCAGCAGCCACGGCACCGGGACTAGGACTACCAAGCAGTTCTTC.